This T cell receptor (beta chain) was identified during a study of blood T cell repertoires in COVID-19. Study as a whole: Samples came from the United States, Italy and Spain, spanning acute and convalescent COVID-19. The cDNA or gDNA used as material had been derived from T cells, B-cell-depleted T cells, or PBMCs.

Study processing details: The assay estimated nucleated cells by amplifying reference gene primers. The method was immunoSEQ multiplex PCR; TCRdb's version includes in-frame clones alone and lacks a portion of them. V and J calls and clone size are as listed in that table; D and trimming were resolved from the DNA. Counted here are about 150,000 clones, approximately 92% occurring once; the ten biggest clones make up about 15%. This CDR3 contains 17 residues. The V gene lost 2 bases and the J gene lost 4 bases, with 20 bases spanning the gap. The germline gives CDR1 MNHEY, CDR2 SVGEGT. The chain uses TRBV6-2 or TRBV6-3 and TRBJ1-2, with D maybe TRBD1 (6 bases). The receptor's source is a middle-aged woman with acute or convalescent COVID-19. The sample comprised peripheral blood. The CDR3 DNA sequence: TGTGCCAGCAGTTACCCCTCCGGGACACCCGAAATCTATGGCTACACCTTC. Its translation is CASSYPSGTPEIYGYTF.